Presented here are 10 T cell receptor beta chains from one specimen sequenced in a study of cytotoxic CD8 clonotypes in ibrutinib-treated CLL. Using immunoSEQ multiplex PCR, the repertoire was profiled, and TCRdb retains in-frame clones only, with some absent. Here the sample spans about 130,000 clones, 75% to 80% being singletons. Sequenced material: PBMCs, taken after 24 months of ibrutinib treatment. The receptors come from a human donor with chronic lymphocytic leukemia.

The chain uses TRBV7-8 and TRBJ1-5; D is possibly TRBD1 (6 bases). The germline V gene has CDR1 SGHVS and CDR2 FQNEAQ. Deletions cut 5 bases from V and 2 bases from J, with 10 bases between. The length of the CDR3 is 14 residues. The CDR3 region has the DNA TGTGCCAGCAGCCAAGGGGGGGGCAATCAGCCCCAGCATTTT. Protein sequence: CASSQGGGNQPQHF.

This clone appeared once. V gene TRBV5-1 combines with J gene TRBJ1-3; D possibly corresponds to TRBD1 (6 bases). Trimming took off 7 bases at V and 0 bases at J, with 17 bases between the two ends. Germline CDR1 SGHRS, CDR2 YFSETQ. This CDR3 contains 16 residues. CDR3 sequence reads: CASRWGGGSSGNTIYF. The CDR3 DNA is TGCGCCAGCCGTTGGGGAGGGGGAAGCTCTGGAAACACCATATATTTT.

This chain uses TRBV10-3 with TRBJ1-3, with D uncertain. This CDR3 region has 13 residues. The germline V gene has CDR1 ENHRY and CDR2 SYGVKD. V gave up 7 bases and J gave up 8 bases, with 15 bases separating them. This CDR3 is CAIKKAPGDTIYF. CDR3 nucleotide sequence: TGTGCCATCAAGAAAGCCCCTGGGGACACCATATATTTT.

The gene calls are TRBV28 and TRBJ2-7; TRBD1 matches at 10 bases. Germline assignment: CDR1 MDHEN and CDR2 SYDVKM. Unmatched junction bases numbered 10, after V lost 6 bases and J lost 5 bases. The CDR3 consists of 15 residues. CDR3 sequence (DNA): TGTGCCAGCAGGCATACCGGGACAGGGGCCCACGAGCAGTACTTC. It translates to CASRHTGTGAHEQYF.

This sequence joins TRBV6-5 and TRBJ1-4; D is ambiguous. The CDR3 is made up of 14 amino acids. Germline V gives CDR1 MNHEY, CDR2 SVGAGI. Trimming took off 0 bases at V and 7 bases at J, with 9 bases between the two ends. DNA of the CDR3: TGTGCCAGCAGTTACTCGGGCCAGACTGAAAAACTGTTTTTT. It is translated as CASSYSGQTEKLFF.

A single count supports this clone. In nucleotides, the CDR3 is TGTGCCAGCACTTCCCTGGGACAGGTCTCCCTAGCCAAAAACATTCAGTACTTC. It translates to CASTSLGQVSLAKNIQYF. The chain carries TRBV27 and TRBJ2-4; TRBD1 matches at 8 bases. The CDR3 covers 18 residues. Germline V lookup: CDR1 MNHEY, CDR2 SMNVEV (reference sequence). V was pared by 7 bases and J by 0 bases, with 14 bases of the junction left unmatched.

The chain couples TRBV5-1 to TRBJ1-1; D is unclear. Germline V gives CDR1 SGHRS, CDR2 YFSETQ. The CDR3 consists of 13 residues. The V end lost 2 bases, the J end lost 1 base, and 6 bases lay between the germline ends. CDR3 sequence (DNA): TGCGCCAGCAGCTTCTCCTGGAACACTGAAGCTTTCTTT. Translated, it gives CASSFSWNTEAFF.

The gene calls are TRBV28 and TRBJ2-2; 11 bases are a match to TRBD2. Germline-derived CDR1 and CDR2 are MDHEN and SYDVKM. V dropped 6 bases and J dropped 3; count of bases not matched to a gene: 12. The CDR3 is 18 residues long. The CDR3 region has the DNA TGTGCCAGCAGGCATCCGGCTAGCGGGGGGCCGCACACCGGGGAGCTGTTTTTT. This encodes CASRHPASGGPHTGELFF. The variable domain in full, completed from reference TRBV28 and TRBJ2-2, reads DVKVTQSSRYLVKRTGEKVFLECVQDMDHENMFWYRQDPGLGLRLIYFSYDVKMKEKGDIPEGYSVSREKKERFSLILESASTNQTSMYLCASRHPASGGPHTGELFFGEGSRLTVL.

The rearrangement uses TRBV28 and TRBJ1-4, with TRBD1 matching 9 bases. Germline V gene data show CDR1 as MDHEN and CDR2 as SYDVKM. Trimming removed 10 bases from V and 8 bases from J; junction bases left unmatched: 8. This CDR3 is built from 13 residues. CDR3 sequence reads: CATGQGFKEKLFF. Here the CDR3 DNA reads TGTGCCACCGGACAGGGGTTTAAAGAAAAACTGTTTTTT.

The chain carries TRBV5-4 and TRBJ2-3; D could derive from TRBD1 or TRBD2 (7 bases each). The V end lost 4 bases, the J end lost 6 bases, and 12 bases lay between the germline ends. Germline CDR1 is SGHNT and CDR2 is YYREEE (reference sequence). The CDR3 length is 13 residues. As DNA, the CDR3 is TGTGCCAGCAGCCGACAGGGAGGGGATACGCAGTATTTT. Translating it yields CASSRQGGDTQYF.